The clone carrying this T cell receptor (beta chain) was seen only a few times. The record originates from a study of blood T cells in healthy people across ages. A second roughly 6 to 12 cycle PCR used barcoded and J-beta primers. TCRdb reanalysed the 5' RACE reads using MiXCR and keeps one entry per CDR3 protein. The data contain about 730,000 distinct CDR3 sequences, roughly two fifths of them seen just once; the ten biggest clones take up around a fifth. This CDR3 comprises 13 residues. Germline loops: CDR1 LGHDT, CDR2 YNNKEL (reference sequence). Trimming cost V 7 bases and J 3 bases, with 11 bases left between them.

Sequenced material: blood. This receptor was obtained from a woman aged 55-75 years in good health. The chain has TRBV3-1 and TRBJ2-3, with no clear D. For the CDR3, the DNA is TGTGCCAGCACCCACCCGAAAACAGATACGCAGTATTTT. Translating it yields CASTHPKTDTQYF.